A single sample is the source of the 17 T cell receptor beta chains below, sequenced in a study of cytomegalovirus exposure and HLA in healthy donors. A multiplex PCR was run with 60 Vbeta primers and 13 Jbeta primers. Sequenced by immunoSEQ multiplex PCR; TCRdb stores in-frame clones only, minus some. The data contain approximately 100,000 clones, less than 75% of them singletons. Sequencing used PBMCs. Source of these receptors: a man aged 40-55 years in good health and CMV-seropositive.

The chain is built from TRBV9 and TRBJ2-5, with D possibly TRBD2 on 6 matching bases. This CDR3 has 16 residues. V lost 4 bases to trimming and J lost 5 bases, with 21 bases between them. The germline V gene has CDR1 SGDLS and CDR2 YYNGEE. CDR3 region: CASSPLGRRAGETQYF. The CDR3 bases are TGTGCCAGCAGCCCTCTCGGGCGGCGGGCGGGGGAGACCCAGTACTTC. Drawing the rest from reference TRBV9 and TRBJ2-5, the complete variable domain is DSGVTQTPKHLITATGQRVTLRCSPRSGDLSVYWYQQSLDQGLQFLIQYYNGEERAKGNILERFSAQQFPDLHSELNLSSLELGDSALYFCASSPLGRRAGETQYFGPGTRLLVL.

The chain uses TRBV18 and TRBJ1-5; 7 bases fit TRBD1. The V gene's germline CDR1 is KGHSH and CDR2 LQKENI. The trim removed 4 bases at V and 4 bases at J, leaving 7 bases unmatched. The CDR3 spans 15 residues. Here the CDR3 reads CASSLSGTENQPQHF. CDR3 DNA sequence: TGTGCCAGCTCACTGTCCGGGACAGAGAATCAGCCCCAGCATTTT. The entire variable domain, with the rest obtained from reference TRBV18 and TRBJ1-5, is as follows: NAGVMQNPRHLVRRRGQEARLRCSPMKGHSHVYWYRQLPEEGLKFMVYLQKENIIDESGMPKERFSAEFPKEGPSILRIQQVVRGDSAAYFCASSLSGTENQPQHFGDGTRLSIL.

The J gene is TRBJ2-3, the V gene TRBV5-1; 13 bases are shared with TRBD2. CDR1 and CDR2 (germline): SGHRS, YFSETQ. The CDR3 spans 16 residues. The junction had 3 bases not matched to a gene; V was cut back by 0 bases and J by 5 bases. CDR3 DNA sequence: TGCGCCAGCAGCTTGGGACTAGCGGGAGGTCGAGATACGCAGTATTTT. The encoded protein is CASSLGLAGGRDTQYF.

The chain uses TRBV5-1 and TRBJ2-3; tentative D call: TRBD2 (6 bases). In germline, CDR1 is SGHRS, CDR2 YFSETQ. The CDR3 covers 15 residues. V was trimmed by 8 bases and J by 0 bases, leaving 16 bases between them. For the CDR3, the DNA is TGCGCCAGTTCCTACCCGGGAGCAAGCACAGATACGCAGTATTTT. This codes for CASSYPGASTDTQYF. Complete variable domain (other parts from reference TRBV5-1 and TRBJ2-3): KAGVTQTPRYLIKTRGQQVTLSCSPISGHRSVSWYQQTPGQGLQFLFEYFSETQRNKGNFPGRFSGRQFSNSRSEMNVSTLELGDSALYLCASSYPGASTDTQYFGPGTRLTVL.

This clone occurred a few times. The chain carries TRBV30 and TRBJ1-2, with TRBD1 identical over 8 bases. The CDR3 sequence is 13 residues long. Germline values: CDR1 GTSNPN, CDR2 SVGIG (reference sequence). The V gene end was trimmed by 4 bases and the J gene end by 6 bases; junction bases not matched to a gene: 7. In DNA, the CDR3 is TGTGCCTGGACAGGACAGGGCGTGAATGGCTACACCTTC. It codes for CAWTGQGVNGYTF. The full variable domain, with the rest looked up from reference TRBV30 and TRBJ1-2, is SQTIHQWPATLVQPVGSPLSLECTVEGTSNPNLYWYRQAAGRGLQLLFYSVGIGQISSEVPQNLSASRPQDRQFILSSKKLLLSDSGFYLCAWTGQGVNGYTFGSGTRLTVV.

The chain joins TRBV19 to TRBJ1-1; D possibly corresponds to TRBD1 (5 bases). This CDR3 is 17 amino acids long. The V gene lost 6 bases and the J gene lost 8 bases, with 28 bases spanning the gap. The germline V gene encodes CDR1 LNHDA and CDR2 SQIVND (reference sequence). The CDR3 bases are TGTGCCAGTAGACGGGCCGCGGGGCTCGGAAGTGGTATGGAAGCTTTCTTT. Translation gives CASRRAAGLGSGMEAFF.

The chain combines TRBV13 with TRBJ2-7; possibly TRBD1 for D (6 bases). There are 15 residues in the CDR3. Germline V gene lookup returns CDR1 PRHDT and CDR2 FYEKMQ (reference sequence). V lost 0 bases, J lost 3 bases, and 12 bases lay in between. The DNA of the CDR3 is TGTGCCAGCAGCTTAGGCGTCGCAGGGGTCTACGAGCAGTACTTC. Amino acids: CASSLGVAGVYEQYF. Looking up the rest from reference TRBV13 and TRBJ2-7 gives the full variable domain: AAGVIQSPRHLIKEKRETATLKCYPIPRHDTVYWYQQGPGQDPQFLISFYEKMQSDKGSIPDRFSAQQFSDYHSELNMSSLELGDSALYFCASSLGVAGVYEQYFGPGTRLTVT.

The table lists this clone with a few counts. The rearrangement links TRBV5-6 to TRBJ1-1, with 7 positions matching TRBD1. Germline values: CDR1 SGHDT, CDR2 YYEEEE. The CDR3 is 14 amino acids. With V trimmed by 2 bases and J by 5 bases, 6 bases remained unmatched. CDR3 in DNA: TGTGCCAGCAGCTTCCCAGGGGGTAAGACTGAAGCTTTCTTT. This translates into CASSFPGGKTEAFF.

This clone was seen only a few times. DNA of the CDR3: TGTGCCAGCACCCACGGGGATGCCCACGAGCAGTACTTC. As protein: CASTHGDAHEQYF. This chain uses TRBV6-5 with TRBJ2-7; perhaps TRBD2 as D (5 bases). This CDR3 is built from 13 residues. Deletions cut 7 bases from V and 5 bases from J, with 15 bases between. Germline V gives CDR1 MNHEY, CDR2 SVGAGI.

This sequence joins TRBV2 and TRBJ2-7; D gene uncertain. This CDR3 contains 15 residues. V was clipped by 7 bases and J by 0 bases, with 16 bases between them. CDR1 and CDR2 (germline): SNHLY, FYNNEI. The CDR3 nucleotides are TGTGCCAGCACCCCTCGTGGGCCGGTCTCCTACGAGCAGTACTTC. Translation gives CASTPRGPVSYEQYF.

CDR3 in amino acids: CASSMGLADTQYF. In DNA form, the CDR3 reads TGTGCCAGCTCGATGGGACTAGCGGATACGCAGTATTTT. The rearrangement uses TRBV18 and TRBJ2-3; 10 positions match TRBD2. V dropped 6 bases and J dropped 6; count of bases not matched to a gene: 3. This CDR3 has 13 amino acids. Germline loops: CDR1 KGHSH, CDR2 LQKENI.

V and J are TRBV29-1 and TRBJ1-2; tentative D call: TRBD1 (6 bases). This CDR3 spans 14 amino acids. The V end lost 4 bases, the J end lost 1 base, and 13 bases lay between the germline ends. Germline V lookup: CDR1 SQVTM, CDR2 ANQGSEA. This CDR3 reads CSVAGGGLNYGYTF. As DNA, the CDR3 is TGCAGCGTTGCGGGGGGGGGCCTTAACTATGGCTACACCTTC.

The chain links TRBV14 to TRBJ2-7, with D perhaps TRBD2 (6 bases). This CDR3 is 13 amino acids long. Trimming pared 3 bases from V and 4 bases from J, leaving 10 bases between. Germline CDR1 SGHDN, CDR2 FVKESK. The CDR3 sequence is CASSQGLFYEQYV. The CDR3 DNA reads TGTGCCAGCAGCCAGGGACTTTTTTACGAGCAGTACGTC.

The chain uses TRBV15 and TRBJ2-1; D may be TRBD2 (6 bases). With 6 bases removed from V and 4 bases from J, the gap between germline ends came to 16 bases. Germline V gene lookup returns CDR1 LNHNV and CDR2 YYDKDF (reference sequence). This CDR3 has 15 amino acids. This CDR3 is CATRAGLAQYNEQFF. The CDR3 DNA is TGTGCCACCAGGGCGGGCCTAGCGCAATACAATGAGCAGTTCTTC.

V gene TRBV15 combines with J gene TRBJ2-3; possible D gene TRBD1, 5 bases. V lost 0 bases and J lost 3, with 10 bases in between. The CDR3 spans 15 residues. CDR1 and CDR2 from the germline V gene are LNHNV and YYDKDF (reference sequence). DNA for the CDR3: TGTGCCACCAGCAGAGATCGGCAGGGAACAGATACGCAGTATTTT. Its protein is CATSRDRQGTDTQYF.

This chain connects TRBV6-5 to TRBJ1-2, with D tentatively TRBD1 (5 bases). Between the trimmed V and J ends, which lost 5 bases and 8 bases, there was a span of 18 bases. This CDR3 is 14 amino acids long. From germline, CDR1 is MNHEY and CDR2 SVGAGI. CDR3 region: CASSQGMGLLGYTF. The CDR3 DNA reads TGTGCCAGCAGTCAGGGCATGGGGTTGCTCGGCTACACCTTC.

Of note for this clone: This sample also contains other DNA sequences that code for the same CDR3. The rearrangement uses TRBV6-5 and TRBJ2-1, with D possibly matching TRBD1 (6 bases). Trimming cost V 2 bases and J 7 bases, with 9 bases left between them. The germline gives CDR1 MNHEY, CDR2 SVGAGI. CDR3 length: 13 amino acids. CDR3 loop: CASSYGGGNEQFF. CDR3 bases: TGTGCCAGCAGTTACGGGGGCGGAAATGAGCAGTTCTTC.